The 6 T cell receptor beta chains presented below share a single source sample, sequenced in a study. Each CDR3 protein gets one entry after TCRdb re-called the 5' RACE reads with MiXCR. The table shows approximately 60,000 distinct CDR3 sequences, with less than 25% occurring only once. Tregs were sorted as CD4+CD25+CD127-/low cells. The sequenced material came from tumor-infiltrating Tregs sorted from the breast tumor. These receptors were collected from a female donor with breast cancer.

The table lists this clonotype with a few counts. V is TRBV2 and J is TRBJ1-2; TRBD1 might be the D (6 bases). Looked up from germline, CDR1 is SNHLY and CDR2 is FYNNEI. This CDR3 contains 15 residues. The V end lost 3 bases, the J end lost 0 bases, and 11 bases lay between the germline ends. The CDR3 loop is CASSEGTSANYGYTF. In DNA form, the CDR3 reads TGTGCCAGCAGTGAGGGGACATCGGCTAACTATGGCTACACCTTC.

A few counts support this clonotype. J is TRBJ2-1 and V is TRBV7-6; D possibly corresponds to TRBD2 (5 bases). This CDR3 has 13 residues. The germline V gene has CDR1 SGHVS and CDR2 FNYEAQ. V lost 5 bases and J 10 bases, leaving 15 bases between the germline ends. The CDR3 spells CASSRSGFGEQFF. In DNA form, the CDR3 reads TGTGCCAGCAGCCGCAGCGGATTCGGGGAGCAGTTCTTC. The complete variable domain, with remaining parts taken from reference TRBV7-6 and TRBJ2-1, reads GAGVSQSPRYKVTKRGQDVALRCDPISGHVSLYWYRQALGQGPEFLTYFNYEAQQDKSGLPNDRFSAERPEGSISTLTIQRTEQRDSAMYRCASSRSGFGEQFFGPGTRLTVL.

The chain is built from TRBV6-1 and TRBJ1-5; 7 bases agree with TRBD1. Germline CDR1 is MNHNS and CDR2 is SASEGT. J gave up 0 bases and V 7 bases, and 3 bases lay outside the gene matches. The CDR3 runs to 14 residues. This CDR3 is CASMGQFSNQPQHF. The CDR3 region has the DNA TGTGCCAGCATGGGACAGTTTAGCAATCAGCCCCAGCATTTT.

This clonotype came up a few times. The J gene is TRBJ2-6, the V gene TRBV7-9; D uncertain. The CDR3 is made up of 18 amino acids. In germline, CDR1 is SEHNR, CDR2 FQNEAQ (reference sequence). Trimming pared 1 base from V and 0 bases from J, leaving 13 bases between. The CDR3 region is CASSLGGPRISGANVLTF. The CDR3 DNA reads as TGTGCCAGCAGCTTAGGTGGGCCTCGAATCTCTGGGGCCAACGTCCTGACTTTC.

Many counts were recorded for this clonotype. This chain connects TRBV7-9 to TRBJ2-3; TRBD1 might be the D (6 bases). The V end lost 11 bases, the J end lost 4 bases, and 22 bases lay between the germline ends. This CDR3 is 15 amino acids long. The V gene's germline CDR1 is SEHNR and CDR2 FQNEAQ (reference sequence). DNA for the CDR3: TGTGCCTCGGGGCTCGATGGACAGACTGCAGATACGCAGTATTTT. Translating it yields CASGLDGQTADTQYF.

This clonotype was seen ten or more times. The chain uses TRBV12-3 or TRBV12-4 and TRBJ2-7; D possibly uses TRBD1 or TRBD2 (6 bases each). The CDR3 has 12 amino acids. Trimming took off 11 bases at V and 4 bases at J, with 15 bases between the two ends. This CDR3 reads CASKGGGYEQYF. The CDR3 DNA follows: TGTGCCTCAAAGGGGGGTGGGTACGAGCAGTACTTC.